The TCR beta chain described here comes from a study of blood T cell repertoires in COVID-19. The wider study: Material from acute and convalescent COVID-19 was sourced from the United States, Italy and Spain. PBMCs, B-cell-depleted T cells, or T cells were the source of the cDNA or gDNA that made up the material.

Germline V gene sequence: CDR1 SGHRS, CDR2 YFSETQ. The CDR3 totals 17 residues. V shed 0 bases and J 0 bases; nucleotides not matched to a gene: 4. Per the original data handling: Estimation of nucleated cell counts relied on the amplification of reference gene primers. Method: immunoSEQ multiplex PCR; TCRdb's copy keeps in-frame clones and lacks some. That table furnishes V, J and clone size, whereas the DNA furnished D and trimming. The profile shows about 93,000 clones, approximately 86% of them singletons. The sequenced sample was peripheral blood. This chain links TRBV5-1 with TRBJ2-2, with 8 bases matching TRBD2. The TCR was taken from a woman of 80 years or more with acute or convalescent COVID-19. DNA for the CDR3: TGCGCCAGCAGCTTGGAGCGGGGGCTTTCGAACACCGGGGAGCTGTTTTTT. Protein: CASSLERGLSNTGELFF.